Below, one TCR beta chain is given with its context. This entry belongs to a study of shared clonotypes between healthy human individuals. The germline V gene has CDR1 SGHKS and CDR2 YYEKEE (reference sequence). The CDR3 runs to 15 residues. V lost 1 base to trimming and J lost 5 bases, with 15 bases between them. Clones were sequenced by immunoSEQ multiplex PCR, and TCRdb holds only the in-frame ones, with some missing. This sample has about 480,000 clones, with 60% to 85% found just once. Unsorted material relied on about 90 million PBMCs as the source of genomic DNA. This chain connects TRBV5-5 to TRBJ2-5; TRBD2 is a possible D gene (6 bases). This clonotype was obtained from a woman aged 40 to 49 in good health. Some clones in this sample may be carry-over from other donors' samples. The specimen sequenced was PBMCs. In nucleotides, the CDR3 is TGTGCCAGCAGCTTGTGGGGCGGGGTCCGGGAGACCCAGTACTTC. Amino acids: CASSLWGGVRETQYF.